This TCR beta chain derives from a study of shared clonotypes between healthy human individuals. Study-wide points: Only blood was sampled, and tissue TCR repertoires likely differ from blood ones. With a few donors compared, 4.5% to 6.5% of naive CD4 clonotypes were shared.

The length of the CDR3 is 16 residues. Germline lookup yields CDR1 SGHTA and CDR2 FQGTGA. Trimming took 5 bases from V and 8 from J; bases not matched to a gene: 10. This clone showed up just once. Its specificity is unknown. Every immunoSEQ plate was one replicate of a subset's evenly spread DNA. Clones were read by immunoSEQ multiplex PCR, and TCRdb kept only the in-frame ones, dropping some. Among approximately 2,000,000 clones listed, just under 95% were seen once. This receptor was obtained from a man between 18 and 29 years old in good health. Some clones in this sample may be carry-over from other donors' samples. Sequenced input: naive CD4+ T cells from PBMCs. Subset meaning: CD45RA+ positively selected. V usage is TRBV7-3 and J usage is TRBJ2-1, with 12 bases matching TRBD2. CDR3 sequence (DNA): TGTGCCAGCAGCATATCTAGCGGGAGGGCCGCGGATGAGCAGTTCTTC. Protein: CASSISSGRAADEQFF.